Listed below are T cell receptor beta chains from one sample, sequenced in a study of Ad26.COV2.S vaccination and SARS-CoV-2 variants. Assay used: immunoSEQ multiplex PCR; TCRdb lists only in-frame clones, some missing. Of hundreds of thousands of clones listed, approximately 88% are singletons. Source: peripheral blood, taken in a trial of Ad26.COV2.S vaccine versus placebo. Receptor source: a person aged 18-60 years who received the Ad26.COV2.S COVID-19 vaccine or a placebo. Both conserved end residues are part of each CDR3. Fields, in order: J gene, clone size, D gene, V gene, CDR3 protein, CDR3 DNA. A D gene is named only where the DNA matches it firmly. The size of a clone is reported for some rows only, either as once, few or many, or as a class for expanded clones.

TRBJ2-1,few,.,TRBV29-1,CSVEVREWDEQFF,TGCAGCGTTGAGGTCCGGGAATGGGATGAGCAGTTCTTC
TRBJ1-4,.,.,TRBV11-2,CASSLPRGGWGEKLFF,TGTGCCAGCAGCTTACCCCGAGGGGGGTGGGGTGAAAAACTGTTTTTT
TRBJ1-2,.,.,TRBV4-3,CASSQDGVGAAGYTF,TGCGCCAGCAGCCAAGATGGTGTAGGAGCGGCTGGCTACACCTTC
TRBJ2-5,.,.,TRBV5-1,CASSLSTAAATQYF,TGCGCCAGCAGCTTGTCTACAGCAGCGGCGACCCAGTACTTC
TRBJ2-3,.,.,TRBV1,CTRILSGLGTQYF,TGCACCAGAATTTTGTCGGGCTTGGGTACGCAGTATTTT
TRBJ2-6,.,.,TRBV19,CASGTTGANVLTF,TGTGCCAGTGGGACCACAGGGGCCAACGTCCTGACTTTC
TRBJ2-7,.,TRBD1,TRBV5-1,CASSFGTGDYEQYF,TGCGCCAGCAGCTTTGGGACAGGGGACTACGAGCAGTACTTC
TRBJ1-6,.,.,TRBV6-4,CASRVQSSYNSPLHF,TGTGCCAGCAGGGTACAGAGCTCCTATAATTCACCCCTCCACTTT
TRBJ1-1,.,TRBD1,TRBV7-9,CASSPGQGDTEAFF,TGTGCCAGCAGCCCAGGACAGGGAGATACTGAAGCTTTCTTT
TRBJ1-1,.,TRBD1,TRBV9,CASSVSGDRMNTEAFF,TGTGCCAGCAGCGTATCGGGGGACAGAATGAACACTGAAGCTTTCTTT
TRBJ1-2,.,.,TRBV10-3,CAISEGYYGYTF,TGTGCCATCAGTGAAGGCTACTATGGCTACACCTTC
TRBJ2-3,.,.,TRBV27,CASSSGTTTDTQYF,TGTGCCAGCAGTTCCGGGACAACCACAGATACGCAGTATTTT
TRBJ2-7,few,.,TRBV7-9,CASSSSGTEQYF,TGTGCCAGCAGCTCATCAGGGACCGAGCAGTACTTC
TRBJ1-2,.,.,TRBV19,CASSILSSGAQIGYTF,TGTGCCAGTAGTATACTTTCGTCAGGGGCCCAGATAGGCTACACCTTC
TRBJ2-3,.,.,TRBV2,CASKGPDTQYF,TGTGCCAGCAAGGGCCCAGATACGCAGTATTTT
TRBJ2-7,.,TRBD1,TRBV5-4,CASSHQGANSYEQYF,TGTGCCAGCAGCCATCAGGGGGCGAACTCCTACGAGCAGTACTTC
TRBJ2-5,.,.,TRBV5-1,CASSLEVQQETQYF,TGCGCCAGCAGCTTGGAGGTGCAGCAAGAGACCCAGTACTTC
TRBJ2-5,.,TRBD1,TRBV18,CASSNNRWDSLSETQYF,TGTGCCAGCTCAAACAACCGGTGGGACAGCCTGAGCGAGACCCAGTACTTC
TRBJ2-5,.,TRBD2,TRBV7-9,CASSLASGTRAETQYF,TGTGCCAGCAGCTTGGCTAGCGGAACAAGGGCGGAGACCCAGTACTTC
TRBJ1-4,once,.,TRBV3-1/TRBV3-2,CASSQDLTGMGEKLFF,TGTGCCAGCAGCCAAGATCTAACGGGGATGGGAGAAAAACTGTTTTTT
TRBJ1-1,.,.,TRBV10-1,CASTLGAGRGAMNTEAFF,TGCGCCAGCACCCTAGGGGCAGGACGAGGGGCTATGAACACTGAAGCTTTCTTT
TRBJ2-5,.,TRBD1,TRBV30,CAWSVRTGGAEAQYF,TGTGCCTGGAGTGTACGGACAGGGGGCGCGGAGGCCCAGTACTTC
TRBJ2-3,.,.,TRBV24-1,CATSDVEPGDTQYF,TGTGCCACCAGTGATGTGGAGCCTGGGGATACGCAGTATTTT
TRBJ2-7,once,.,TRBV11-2,CASSSNSYEQYF,TGTGCCAGCAGCTCGAACTCCTACGAGCAGTACTTC
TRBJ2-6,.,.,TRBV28,CATITGSGANVLTF,TGTGCCACCATTACTGGCTCTGGGGCCAACGTCCTGACTTTC
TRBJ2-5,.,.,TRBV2,CASSEDNDQETQYF,TGTGCCAGCAGTGAAGACAACGACCAGGAGACCCAGTACTTC
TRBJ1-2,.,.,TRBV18,CASSPPAGAEGYTF,TGTGCCAGCTCACCACCCGCAGGGGCGGAAGGCTACACCTTC
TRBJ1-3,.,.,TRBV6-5,CASTLGFAIYF,TGTGCCAGTACGTTGGGATTTGCCATATATTTT
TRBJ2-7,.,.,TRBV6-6,CASSYSGGGDEQYF,TGTGCCAGCAGTTACTCCGGCGGCGGGGACGAGCAGTACTTC
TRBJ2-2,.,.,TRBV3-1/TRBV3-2,CASSQGPHEGELFF,TGTGCCAGCAGCCAAGGACCCCACGAAGGGGAGCTGTTTTTT
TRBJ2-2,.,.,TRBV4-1,CASSQEAANTGELFF,TGCGCCAGCAGCCAAGAAGCCGCCAACACCGGGGAGCTGTTTTTT
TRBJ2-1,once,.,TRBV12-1,CASSFPIGYEQFF,TGTGCCAGCAGCTTTCCGATCGGCTATGAGCAGTTCTTC
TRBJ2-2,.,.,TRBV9,CASSTDTTGELFF,TGTGCCAGCAGCACGGACACAACAGGGGAGCTGTTTTTT
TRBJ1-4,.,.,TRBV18,CASSPAFGINEKLFF,TGTGCCAGCTCACCCGCGTTCGGGATCAATGAAAAACTGTTTTTT
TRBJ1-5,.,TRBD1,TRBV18,CASSPDRGRQPQHF,TGTGCCAGCTCACCTGACAGGGGGCGTCAGCCCCAGCATTTT
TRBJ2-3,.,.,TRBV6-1,CASSEGRNAPPTDTQYF,TGTGCCAGCAGTGAAGGCAGGAATGCCCCCCCCACAGATACGCAGTATTTT
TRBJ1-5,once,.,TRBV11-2,CASSFTGNQPQHF,TGTGCCAGCAGCTTTACGGGTAATCAGCCCCAGCATTTT
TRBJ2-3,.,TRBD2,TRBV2,CASSPTSGGADTQYF,TGTGCCAGCAGCCCTACTAGCGGGGGGGCCGATACGCAGTATTTT
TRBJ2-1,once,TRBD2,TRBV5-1,CASTRREDYNEQFF,TGCGCCAGCACCCGGCGGGAGGACTACAATGAGCAGTTCTTC
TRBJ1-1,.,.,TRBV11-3,CASSFTDETEAFF,TGTGCCAGCAGCTTCACCGATGAGACTGAAGCTTTCTTT
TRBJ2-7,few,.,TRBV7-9,CASRGAEGPYEQYF,TGTGCCAGCAGAGGGGCCGAAGGGCCCTACGAGCAGTACTTC
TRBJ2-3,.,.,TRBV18,CASSPPGGSSTDTQYF,TGTGCCAGCTCACCACCAGGGGGTTCTAGCACAGATACGCAGTATTTT
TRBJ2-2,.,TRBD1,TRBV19,CASSHRTGNTGELFF,TGTGCCAGTAGTCACCGGACAGGGAACACCGGGGAGCTGTTTTTT
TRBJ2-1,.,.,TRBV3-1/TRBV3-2,CASSQAIGLSYNEQFF,TGTGCCAGCAGCCAAGCTATCGGGCTCTCCTACAATGAGCAGTTCTTC
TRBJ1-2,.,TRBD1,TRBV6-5,CASSQTQGALGGYTF,TGTGCCAGCAGTCAAACCCAGGGGGCGCTTGGTGGCTACACCTTC
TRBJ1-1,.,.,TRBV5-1,CASSPTRLYTEAFF,TGCGCCAGCAGCCCTACACGGTTATACACTGAAGCTTTCTTT
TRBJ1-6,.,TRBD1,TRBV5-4,CASSSGQLYNSPLHF,TGTGCCAGCAGCTCGGGACAGTTATATAATTCACCCCTCCACTTT
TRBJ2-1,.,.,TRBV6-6,CASSQDQNEQFF,TGTGCCAGCAGTCAGGACCAGAATGAGCAGTTCTTC
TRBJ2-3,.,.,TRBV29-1,CSVDYDTQYF,TGCAGCGTTGATTACGATACGCAGTATTTT
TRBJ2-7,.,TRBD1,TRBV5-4,CASSLGYRQGASYEQYF,TGTGCCAGCAGCTTGGGGTATCGGCAGGGGGCGTCGTACGAGCAGTACTTC
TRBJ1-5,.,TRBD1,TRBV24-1,CATSDFPGTGGSQPQHF,TGTGCCACCAGTGATTTTCCGGGGACAGGGGGAAGTCAGCCCCAGCATTTT
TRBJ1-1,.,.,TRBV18,CASSPTLGPNTEAFF,TGTGCCAGCTCACCGACGCTTGGACCGAACACTGAAGCTTTCTTT